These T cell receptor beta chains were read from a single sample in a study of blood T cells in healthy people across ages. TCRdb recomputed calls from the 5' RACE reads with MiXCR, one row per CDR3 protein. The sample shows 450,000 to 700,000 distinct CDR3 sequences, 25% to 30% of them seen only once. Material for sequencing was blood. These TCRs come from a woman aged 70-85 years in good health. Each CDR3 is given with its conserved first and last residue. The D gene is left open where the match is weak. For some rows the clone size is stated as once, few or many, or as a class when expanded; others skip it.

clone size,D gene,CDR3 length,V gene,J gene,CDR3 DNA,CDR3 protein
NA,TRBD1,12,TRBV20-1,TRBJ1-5,TGCAGTGCTGGACAGGTCAATCAGCCCCAGCATTTT,CSAGQVNQPQHF
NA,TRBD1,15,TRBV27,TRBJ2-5,TGTGCCAGCAGTTCCTTGGGACAGTCCCAAGAGACCCAGTACTTC,CASSSLGQSQETQYF
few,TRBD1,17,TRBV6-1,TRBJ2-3,TGTGCCAGCAGTGCCCGCTCCGGGACAGAGAGCACAGATACGCAGTATTTT,CASSARSGTESTDTQYF
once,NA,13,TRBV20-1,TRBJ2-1,TGCAGTGCTAGAGATAAGCGCTTGTATGAGCAGTTCTTC,CSARDKRLYEQFF
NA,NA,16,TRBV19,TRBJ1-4,TGTGCCAGTAGTACCTACCCGGGAGCGACTAACGAAAAACTGTTTTTT,CASSTYPGATNEKLFF
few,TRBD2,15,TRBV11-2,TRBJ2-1,TGTGCCAGCAGCCCTTTAGGCGGGGGGTTGAGTGAGCAGTTCTTC,CASSPLGGGLSEQFF
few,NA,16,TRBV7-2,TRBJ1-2,TGTGCCAGCAGCTTACTCTCGCAGGGAAAGATCTATGGCTACACCTTC,CASSLLSQGKIYGYTF
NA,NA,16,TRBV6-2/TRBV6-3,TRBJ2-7,TGTGCCAGCAGTTACGAGTCGGCTAGAGGCAAGGACGAGCAGTGCTTC,CASSYESARGKDEQCF
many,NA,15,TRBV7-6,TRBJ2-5,TGTGCCAGCAGCCGATCAACGGGGCGGCAAGAGACCCAGTACTTC,CASSRSTGRQETQYF
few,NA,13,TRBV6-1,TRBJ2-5,TGTGCCAGCGAGGGTACAGCGCAAGAGACCCAGTACTTC,CASEGTAQETQYF
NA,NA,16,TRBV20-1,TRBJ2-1,TGCAGTGCTAGAGTCGGTTACGGAGGCTCCTACAATGAGCAGTTCTTC,CSARVGYGGSYNEQFF
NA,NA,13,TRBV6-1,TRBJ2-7,TGTGCCAGCAGTACACAGGGGGAGGGCGAGCAGTACTTC,CASSTQGEGEQYF
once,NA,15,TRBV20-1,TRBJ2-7,TGCAGCGCTAGAGACCTGACAGGAGGGAACTACGAGCAGTACTTC,CSARDLTGGNYEQYF
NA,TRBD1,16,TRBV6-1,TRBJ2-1,TGTGCCAGCAGTGAACCCGGACAGGGGAACTACAATGAGCAGTTCTTC,CASSEPGQGNYNEQFF
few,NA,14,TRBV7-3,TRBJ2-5,TGTGCCAGCAGCCCCTCCGGGCCTAAAGAGACCCAGTACTTC,CASSPSGPKETQYF
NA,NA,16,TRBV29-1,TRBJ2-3,TGCAGCGTTGAAGATCGTTTCACAGATCTCACAGATACGCAGTATTTT,CSVEDRFTDLTDTQYF
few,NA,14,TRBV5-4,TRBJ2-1,TGTGCCAGCAGCTCGACAGGGAGGCGGAATGAGCAGTTCTTC,CASSSTGRRNEQFF
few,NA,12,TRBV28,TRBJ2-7,TGTGCCAGCAGCCCGACACTATACGAGCAGTACTTC,CASSPTLYEQYF
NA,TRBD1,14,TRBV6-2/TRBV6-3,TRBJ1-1,TGTGCCAGCAGTGGGGACAGGGGGCTGGCTGAAGCTTTCTTT,CASSGDRGLAEAFF
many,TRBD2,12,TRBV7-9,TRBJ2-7,TGTGCCAGCGGGACTAGTTGGTACGAGCAGTACTTC,CASGTSWYEQYF
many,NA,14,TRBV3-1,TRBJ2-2,TGTGCCAGCAGCCAAGGGTTGAACACCGGGGAGCTGTTTTTT,CASSQGLNTGELFF
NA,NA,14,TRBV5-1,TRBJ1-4,TGCGCCAGCAGCCCGGCGGAGTATCGAGGAAAACTGTTTTTT,CASSPAEYRGKLFF
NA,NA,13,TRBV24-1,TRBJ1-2,TGTGCCACCAGTGAAAGTTTGAACTATGGCTACACCTTC,CATSESLNYGYTF
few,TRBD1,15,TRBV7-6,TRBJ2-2,TGTGCCAGCAGCCCAGGACAGGGGGTCATCGGGGAGCTGTTGTTT,CASSPGQGVIGELLF
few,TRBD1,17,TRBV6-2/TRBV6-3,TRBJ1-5,TGTGCCAGCAGCCAAAGACTAGCCGGGACAGGGGCGCAGCCCCAGCATTTT,CASSQRLAGTGAQPQHF
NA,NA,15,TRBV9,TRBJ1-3,TGTGCCAGCAGCGTACGACCGAACTCTGGAAACACCATATATTTT,CASSVRPNSGNTIYF
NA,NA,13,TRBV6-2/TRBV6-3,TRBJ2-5,TGTGCCAGCAGTTACGGCATGCAAGAGACCCAGTACTTC,CASSYGMQETQYF
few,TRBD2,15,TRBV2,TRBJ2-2,TGTGCCAGCAGATGGACTAGCGGGAACACCGGGGAGCTGTTTTTT,CASRWTSGNTGELFF
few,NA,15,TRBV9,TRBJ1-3,TGTGCCAGCAGCGGACCGATAAACTCTGGAAACACCATATATTTT,CASSGPINSGNTIYF
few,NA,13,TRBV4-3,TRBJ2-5,TGCGCCAGCAGCCAAGAAGATCAAGAGACCCAGTACTTC,CASSQEDQETQYF
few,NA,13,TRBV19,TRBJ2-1,TGTGCCAGTAGTATGAATGGCCGAGGGGAGCAGTTCTTC,CASSMNGRGEQFF
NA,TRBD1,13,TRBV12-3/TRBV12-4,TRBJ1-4,TGTGCCAGGGTAAAGCGACAGGGCGAAAAACTGTTTTTT,CARVKRQGEKLFF
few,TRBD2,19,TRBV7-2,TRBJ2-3,TGTGCCAGCAGCTTAGAGGTTTCTTGGGCGGGGGGGTTGACAGATACGCAGTATTTT,CASSLEVSWAGGLTDTQYF
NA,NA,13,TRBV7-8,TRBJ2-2,TGTGCCAGCAGCCCGTCACCTCAAACTGAGCTGTTTTTT,CASSPSPQTELFF
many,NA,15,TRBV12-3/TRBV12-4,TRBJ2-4,TGTGCCAGCAGTTCCCTAGTTGGGTCTCAGGACATTCAGTACTTC,CASSSLVGSQDIQYF
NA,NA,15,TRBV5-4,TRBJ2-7,TGTGCCAGCAGCTTGGATCAATGGGGGCCCTACGAGCAGTACTTC,CASSLDQWGPYEQYF
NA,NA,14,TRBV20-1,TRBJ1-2,TGCGGTGCTGGAGGGCCGCGTAATAACTATGGCTACACCTTC,CGAGGPRNNYGYTF
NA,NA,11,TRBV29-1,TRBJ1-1,TGCAGCGTTGAAGATCCCGGGGAAGCTTTCTTT,CSVEDPGEAFF
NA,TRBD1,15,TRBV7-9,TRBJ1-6,TGTGCCAGCAGCACACAGGGGGCGAGAGATTCACCCCTCCACTTT,CASSTQGARDSPLHF
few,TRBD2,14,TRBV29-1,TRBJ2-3,TGCAGCGTCCCTCTAGCGGGGGGGCCGCATACGCAGTATTTT,CSVPLAGGPHTQYF